This TCR beta chain comes out of a study of control samples from healthy donors and cancer patients. The table came from immunoSEQ multiplex PCR; TCRdb's copy has only in-frame clones and leaves some out. Of 80,000 to 100,000 clones in the sample, around 88% were seen once. Germline CDR1 and CDR2: PRHDT and FYEKMQ (reference sequence). V gave up 6 bases and J gave up 0 bases, with 12 bases separating them. This CDR3 region has 15 residues. The TCR was taken from a man aged 30-40 years in good health. The sequenced material came from blood. V and J are TRBV13 and TRBJ1-3; D perhaps matches TRBD1 (5 bases). The CDR3 here is CASSFRQYSGNTIYF. The CDR3 DNA reads as TGTGCCAGCAGTTTTAGACAGTACTCTGGAAACACCATATATTTT.